This T cell receptor beta chain was captured by sequencing in a study of blood T cell repertoires in COVID-19. Study-wide context: From the United States, Italy and Spain came samples of acute and convalescent COVID-19. Sources were T cells, B-cell-depleted T cells, or PBMCs; the material itself was cDNA or gDNA.

Source study methods: Estimated nucleated cell counts came from reference gene primer amplification. The repertoire was sequenced with immunoSEQ multiplex PCR; TCRdb's copy has only in-frame clones and lacks some. V and J calls plus clone size are reproduced from that table; the DNA served to infer D and trimming. The table has about 200,000 clones, around 87% seen once. Looked up from germline, CDR1 is DFQATT and CDR2 is SNEGSKA (reference sequence). The CDR3 loop spans 11 amino acids. V gave up 6 bases and J gave up 5 bases, with 10 bases separating them. V gene TRBV20-1 combines with J gene TRBJ1-1, with D hard to call. The sequencing sample was made of peripheral blood. This sequence originates from a man aged 60 to 69 who had recovered from COVID-19. CDR3 sequence reads: CSAQRATEAFF. The CDR3 DNA is TGCAGTGCCCAAAGAGCAACTGAAGCTTTCTTT.